These 13 T cell receptor beta chains share one sample of origin, sequenced in a study of T cell responses to AZD1222 COVID-19 vaccine. Libraries were prepared by immunoSEQ multiplex PCR; TCRdb keeps only in-frame clonotypes and omits some of them. The data contain about 190,000 clones, 85% to 90% of them singletons. The sample was peripheral blood, taken on day 0 of AZD1222 vaccination. The receptors were gathered from an adult in good health.

The gene calls are TRBV3-1 (or the pseudogene TRBV3-2) and TRBJ1-3; 10 bases line up with TRBD1. V was pared by 1 base and J by 4 bases, with 4 bases of the junction left unmatched. The CDR3 length is 16 residues. The V gene's germline CDR1 is LGHDT and CDR2 YNNKEL (reference sequence). CDR3 sequence (DNA): TGTGCCAGCAGCCAAGGACAGGGGGCGTGGGGAAACACCATATATTTT. Translating it yields CASSQGQGAWGNTIYF.

This sequence joins TRBV5-6 and TRBJ1-6; D might be TRBD1 (6 bases). Germline lookup yields CDR1 SGHDT and CDR2 YYEEEE. The CDR3 runs to 14 residues. V was shortened by 5 bases and J by 8 bases, with 14 bases between the two germline ends. CDR3 region: CASSSDRMYSPLHF. CDR3 coding DNA: TGTGCCAGCAGTTCCGACAGGATGTATTCACCCCTCCACTTT.

The V gene is TRBV6-1, the J gene TRBJ1-4, with D perhaps TRBD1 (5 bases). This CDR3 has 15 amino acids. CDR1 and CDR2 (germline): MNHNS, SASEGT. Trimming left V 2 bases short and J 4 bases short, with 11 bases between. Here the CDR3 reads CASSESRGGNEKLFF. The CDR3, as DNA: TGTGCCAGCAGTGAAAGCCGGGGGGGTAATGAAAAACTGTTTTTT.

The J gene is TRBJ2-2, the V gene TRBV5-5; the D gene is possibly TRBD1 (5 bases). Trimming cost V 0 bases and J 7 bases, with 10 bases left between them. Per germline, CDR1 SGHKS and CDR2 YYEKEE (reference sequence). CDR3 length equals 14 residues. The CDR3 is CASSLARVVGELFF. CDR3 nucleotide sequence: TGTGCCAGCAGCTTGGCCAGGGTGGTCGGGGAGCTGTTTTTT.

Comments on this clone: One junction end disagrees with the germline gene, perhaps due to a read error. The rearrangement uses TRBV7-7 and TRBJ2-5; TRBD2 aligns across 10 bases. The CDR3 runs 16 residues. Germline assignment: CDR1 SSHAT and CDR2 FNYEAQ (reference sequence). CDR3 sequence (DNA): TGTGCTAGCAGCTTAGTGGGGACTAGCGTCCAAGAGACCCAGTACTTC. As protein: CASSLVGTSVQETQYF.

The chain links TRBV5-6 to TRBJ2-7, with 7 bases fitting TRBD2. Trimming cost V 6 bases and J 2 bases; bases outside gene matches: 11. In germline, CDR1 is SGHDT, CDR2 YYEEEE. This CDR3 comprises 15 residues. The CDR3 region has the DNA TGTGCCAGCAATAACCCCCCGGGGGGAACCTACGAGCAGTACTTC. It encodes CASNNPPGGTYEQYF.

The chain employs TRBV20-1 and TRBJ1-6; no reliable D call. The CDR3 is made up of 13 amino acids. Germline V gives CDR1 DFQATT, CDR2 SNEGSKA (reference sequence). V was clipped by 3 bases and J by 14 bases, with 17 bases between them. CDR3 amino acids: CSASSSGYGSLHF. For the CDR3, the DNA is TGCAGTGCTAGTAGCAGCGGGTACGGGTCCCTCCACTTT.

The gene calls are TRBV2 and TRBJ1-2; TRBD1 aligns across 9 bases. After removal of 3 bases from V and 8 bases from J, the junction contained 16 bases not matched to a gene. CDR3 length equals 17 residues. From germline, CDR1 is SNHLY and CDR2 FYNNEI. The CDR3 sequence: CASSDSGTGWDEGGYTF. The DNA for the CDR3 is TGTGCCAGCAGTGATAGTGGGACAGGGTGGGACGAAGGCGGCTACACCTTC.

The genes are TRBV3-1 (or the pseudogene TRBV3-2) and TRBJ2-7; D is unresolved. Trimming removed 6 bases at V and 3 bases at J, with 9 bases between. The germline gives CDR1 LGHDT, CDR2 YNNKEL (reference sequence). This CDR3 has 12 amino acids. CDR3 in amino acids: CASSPDGYEQYV. The CDR3 region has the DNA TGTGCCAGCAGTCCGGACGGCTACGAGCAGTACGTC.

The sample holds one count of this clone. The rearrangement uses TRBV10-2 and TRBJ2-7; maybe TRBD1 (5 bases). The V and J ends lost 2 bases and 1 base respectively, with 9 bases between them. The CDR3 sequence is 14 residues long. Germline lookup yields CDR1 WSHSY and CDR2 SAAADI. The CDR3: CASSEPQGSYEQYF. In DNA form, the CDR3 reads TGCGCCAGCAGTGAGCCCCAGGGATCCTACGAGCAGTACTTC.

This rearrangement joins TRBV5-1 to TRBJ1-3; D not certain. The V gene lost 0 bases and the J gene lost 0 bases, with 7 bases spanning the gap. Germline V CDR1 and CDR2: SGHRS, YFSETQ. This CDR3 spans 15 amino acids. This chain's CDR3 is CASSLGTASGNTIYF. The CDR3, as DNA: TGCGCCAGCAGCTTGGGAACAGCCTCTGGAAACACCATATATTTT.

DNA of the CDR3: TGCGCCAGCAGCCGTGGGGGGACCTGGGATACGCAGTATTTT. Translating it yields CASSRGGTWDTQYF. This chain joins TRBV4-3 and TRBJ2-3; a possible D gene is TRBD2 (6 bases). There are 14 residues in the CDR3. Trimming removed 4 bases from V and 6 bases from J, with 14 bases in between. Germline V gives CDR1 LGHNA, CDR2 YSLEER.

The chain employs TRBV9 and TRBJ2-7, with 8 bases identical to TRBD1. The germline V gene has CDR1 SGDLS and CDR2 YYNGEE. The CDR3 has 14 amino acids. J gave up 6 bases and V 4 bases, and 9 bases lay outside the gene matches. CDR3 protein: CASSPTQTGVEQYF. In DNA form, the CDR3 reads TGTGCCAGCAGCCCGACACAGACAGGGGTCGAGCAGTACTTC. The whole variable domain, filled in from reference TRBV9 and TRBJ2-7, reads DSGVTQTPKHLITATGQRVTLRCSPRSGDLSVYWYQQSLDQGLQFLIQYYNGEERAKGNILERFSAQQFPDLHSELNLSSLELGDSALYFCASSPTQTGVEQYFGPGTRLTVT.